This TCR beta chain appears in the sequencing data of a study of cytomegalovirus exposure and HLA in healthy donors. Sequencing used immunoSEQ multiplex PCR; TCRdb keeps in-frame clones, though not all of them. The data contain 100,000 or so clones, about 85% of them singletons. Source material: PBMCs. The clonotype was recovered from a young woman in good health and CMV-seropositive.

The CDR3 region is CASTPEGGIYGYTF. Written as DNA, the CDR3 is TGTGCCAGCACCCCCGAAGGAGGGATCTATGGCTACACCTTC. V is TRBV5-4 and J is TRBJ1-2; D uncertain. V was cut by 6 bases and J by 4 bases, with 16 bases left in between. This CDR3 contains 14 residues. Germline V gives CDR1 SGHNT, CDR2 YYREEE (reference sequence).